These T cell receptor beta chains were read from a single sample in a study of cytomegalovirus exposure and HLA in healthy donors. The data were produced by immunoSEQ multiplex PCR, yet TCRdb's version contains in-frame clones alone and is incomplete. The sample holds about 140,000 clones, around 72% seen once. Sequences were obtained from PBMCs. Receptors were obtained from a man aged 40-55 years in good health and CMV-seronegative. Both conserved end residues are part of each CDR3. D genes are given only for firm matches. Size values are once, few and many counts, or a class for expanded clones, and some rows have none.

CDR3aa	CDR3nt	abundance	d_gene	v_gene	j_gene
CAWSVYLGTSGATGELFF	TGTGCCTGGAGTGTATACCTGGGGACTAGCGGGGCCACCGGGGAGCTGTTTTTT	once	TRBD2	TRBV30	TRBJ2-2
CASSRQGANTEAFF	TGTGCCAGCAGTCGACAGGGGGCGAACACTGAAGCTTTCTTT	.	TRBD1	TRBV27	TRBJ1-1
CASSAQGGSGTYEQYF	TGCGCCAGCAGCGCTCAAGGGGGTAGCGGGACCTACGAGCAGTACTTC	.	TRBD2	TRBV5-1	TRBJ2-7
CASSQGTGPYEQYF	TGCGCCAGCAGCCAGGGGACAGGGCCCTACGAGCAGTACTTC	.	TRBD1	TRBV4-3	TRBJ2-7
CASSLGEFNQPQNF	TGTGCCAGCTCACTCGGGGAATTCAATCAGCCCCAGAATTTT	.	.	TRBV9	TRBJ1-5
CASSPLGSGGQDTQYF	TGTGCCAGCAGCCCCTTGGGTAGCGGGGGACAAGATACGCAGTATTTT	.	TRBD2	TRBV7-9	TRBJ2-3
CASSPQGQRVGKAFF	TGTGCCAGCAGCCCGCAAGGACAGAGGGTTGGAAAGGCTTTCTTT	few	.	TRBV4-2	TRBJ1-1
CASSVGGTDTQYF	TGTGCCAGCAGCGTAGGAGGGACAGATACGCAGTATTTT	.	.	TRBV9	TRBJ2-3
CASSPGASYEQYF	TGTGCCAGCAGCCCAGGGGCATCCTACGAGCAGTACTTC	.	.	TRBV6-6	TRBJ2-7
CASSETGTTYGYTF	TGTGCCAGCAGTGAGACAGGCACTACCTATGGCTACACCTTC	.	.	TRBV6-5	TRBJ1-2
CAIGGRTSTDTQYF	TGTGCCATCGGGGGGAGGACCAGCACAGATACGCAGTATTTT	.	.	TRBV10-3	TRBJ2-3
CASSSGGASTEAFF	TGTGCCAGTAGTTCCGGGGGAGCTAGCACTGAAGCTTTCTTT	.	.	TRBV19	TRBJ1-1
CASGFPYEQYF	TGTGCTAGTGGTTTCCCATACGAGCAGTACTTC	.	.	TRBV12-5	TRBJ2-7
CASSVSLSGTGTDTQYF	TGTGCCAGCAGCGTCTCCTTGTCCGGGACAGGCACAGATACGCAGTATTTT	.	TRBD1	TRBV9	TRBJ2-3
CSVRRQGYGKNTEAFF	TGCAGCGTTCGACGACAGGGGTACGGAAAGAACACTGAAGCTTTCTTT	few	TRBD1	TRBV29-1	TRBJ1-1
CASSLGGQGAYGYTF	TGTGCCAGCAGCTTGGGAGGACAGGGGGCTTACGGCTACACCTTC	.	TRBD1	TRBV5-4	TRBJ1-2
CASSLMTSGPYEQYF	TGCGCCAGCAGCTTGATGACTAGCGGCCCCTACGAGCAGTACTTC	.	TRBD2	TRBV5-1	TRBJ2-7
CASSLYPLARNTEAFF	TGCGCCAGCAGCTTGTACCCCCTGGCACGGAACACTGAAGCTTTCTTT	few	.	TRBV5-1	TRBJ1-1
CASNDRGNTEAFF	TGCGCCAGCAACGACAGGGGCAACACTGAAGCTTTCTTT	few	TRBD1	TRBV10-2	TRBJ1-1
CSDSGDQETQYF	TGCAGTGACAGCGGGGACCAAGAGACCCAGTACTTC	few	TRBD2	TRBV29-1	TRBJ2-5
CASSRGQLNEKLFF	TGTGCCAGCAGTCGGGGACAGCTGAATGAAAAACTGTTTTTT	.	TRBD1	TRBV6-5	TRBJ1-4
CASSLSGGTGGREQYF	TGTGCCAGCAGCTTGTCAGGGGGAACGGGAGGGAGAGAGCAGTACTTC	.	.	TRBV5-4	TRBJ2-7
CASSVRTSGGQGGELFF	TGTGCCAGCAGCGTGAGGACTAGCGGGGGGCAGGGCGGGGAGCTGTTTTTT	.	TRBD2	TRBV9	TRBJ2-2
CAIREGENYGYTF	TGTGCCATCAGGGAGGGGGAGAACTATGGCTACACCTTC	.	.	TRBV10-3	TRBJ1-2
CASRASGTSGVNEQFF	TGTGCCAGTAGGGCGAGCGGGACTAGCGGGGTCAATGAGCAGTTCTTC	.	TRBD2	TRBV19	TRBJ2-1
CASSFADTQYF	TGTGCCAGCAGTTTCGCAGATACGCAGTATTTT	few	.	TRBV27	TRBJ2-3
CASSYGLRSYEQYF	TGTGCCAGCAGTTACGGGCTTCGCTCCTACGAGCAGTACTTC	.	.	TRBV6-6	TRBJ2-7
CASSPGLGTDTQYF	TGTGCCAGCAGTCCGGGACTAGGCACAGATACGCAGTATTTT	.	TRBD2	TRBV6-5	TRBJ2-3
CASSERGNTEAFF	TGTGCCAGCAGTGAGCGGGGAAACACTGAAGCTTTCTTT	.	.	TRBV6-4	TRBJ1-1
CASTIGSGIYGYTF	TGTGCCAGCACCATTGGATCGGGGATCTATGGCTACACCTTC	.	.	TRBV28	TRBJ1-2
CASSPGRGKNTGELFF	TGTGCCAGCAGCCCGGGGAGGGGGAAAAACACCGGGGAGCTGTTTTTT	once	.	TRBV7-6	TRBJ2-2
CASSALGREPQHF	TGTGCCAGCAGTGCTCTGGGGAGAGAGCCCCAGCATTTT	.	.	TRBV2	TRBJ1-5
CASSFGTGRNQPQHF	TGTGCCAGCAGTTTCGGGACAGGGAGGAATCAGCCCCAGCATTTT	.	TRBD1	TRBV28	TRBJ1-5
CASSRSQFGYTF	TGTGCCAGTAGTCGAAGTCAGTTCGGCTACACCTTC	.	.	TRBV19	TRBJ1-2
CASTSSRSSYEQYF	TGTGCCAGCACTAGCTCCCGTAGCTCCTACGAGCAGTACTTC	.	.	TRBV6-5	TRBJ2-7
CASSYSWAQETQYF	TGTGCCAGCAGTTACTCGTGGGCGCAAGAGACCCAGTACTTC	.	.	TRBV6-5	TRBJ2-5
CASSYDRDLRGNTIYF	TGTGCCAGCAGTTACGACAGGGACTTAAGAGGAAACACCATATATTTT	.	TRBD1	TRBV6-5	TRBJ1-3
CATSTGTGGSGYTF	TGTGCCACCAGCACCGGGACGGGGGGATCTGGCTACACCTTC	once	.	TRBV15	TRBJ1-2
CASRGQFYGYTF	TGTGCCAGCAGGGGACAGTTTTATGGCTACACCTTC	.	TRBD1	TRBV28	TRBJ1-2
CASSLGRRTVSEKLFF	TGTGCCAGCAGCTTAGGTCGTAGGACAGTATCCGAAAAACTGTTTTTT	.	.	TRBV7-9	TRBJ1-4
CASSDPPAPRLAKNIQYF	TGTGCCAGCAGTGATCCACCGGCCCCCCGACTAGCCAAAAACATTCAGTACTTC	.	.	TRBV6-1	TRBJ2-4
CASQQPSDTEAFF	TGCGCCAGCCAACAGCCGTCTGACACTGAAGCTTTCTTT	.	.	TRBV5-1	TRBJ1-1
CASSAVAGSDGDTQYF	TGTGCCAGCAGCGCGGTAGCGGGGAGCGACGGGGATACGCAGTATTTT	.	TRBD2	TRBV5-8	TRBJ2-3
CASSQDQRGREKLFF	TGCGCCAGCAGCCAAGATCAGAGGGGGAGAGAAAAACTGTTTTTT	.	.	TRBV4-3	TRBJ1-4
CASSLETVLGDTQYF	TGCGCCAGCAGCTTGGAGACAGTCCTCGGGGATACGCAGTATTTT	.	.	TRBV5-1	TRBJ2-3
CASSGRGQGALCTF	TGTGCCAGCAGTGGGAGGGGGCAGGGGGCGCTTTGCACCTTC	few	TRBD1	TRBV6-4	TRBJ1-2
CASRQGADGYTF	TGTGCCAGCAGACAGGGGGCGGATGGCTACACCTTC	.	TRBD1	TRBV2	TRBJ1-2
CASSIGTHMVYEQYF	TGTGCCAGTAGTATAGGAACGCACATGGTCTACGAGCAGTACTTC	.	.	TRBV19	TRBJ2-7
CASTSQGVRGTGTDTQYF	TGTGCCAGCACATCCCAGGGGGTGAGGGGGACGGGTACAGATACGCAGTATTTT	.	TRBD1	TRBV28	TRBJ2-3
CASSWGVLKGRATEAFF	TGTGCCAGCAGCTGGGGGGTACTAAAGGGGCGAGCCACTGAAGCTTTCTTT	.	.	TRBV5-4	TRBJ1-1
CASIHLDRAINTEAFF	TGTGCCAGCATCCACCTGGACAGGGCGATTAACACTGAAGCTTTCTTT	.	TRBD1	TRBV2	TRBJ1-1
CASSPNGGSETQYF	TGCGCCAGCAGCCCAAACGGGGGTTCGGAGACCCAGTACTTC	.	.	TRBV5-1	TRBJ2-5
CASSLFGIEQFF	TGTGCCAGCAGCTTGTTCGGTATTGAGCAGTTCTTC	.	.	TRBV7-2	TRBJ2-1
CAWSRLAGGWEQYF	TGTGCCTGGAGTCGCCTAGCGGGAGGGTGGGAGCAGTACTTC	.	TRBD2	TRBV30	TRBJ2-7
CASSAGGGYTF	TGTGCCAGCAGCGCCGGGGGAGGCTACACCTTC	.	.	TRBV9	TRBJ1-2
CASRTSGGNEQYF	TGTGCCAGCAGAACTAGCGGGGGTAACGAGCAGTACTTC	.	TRBD2	TRBV6-1	TRBJ2-7
CASSPPSQTGSYGYTF	TGTGCCAGCAGTCCCCCAAGCCAGACAGGGTCATATGGCTACACCTTC	.	TRBD1	TRBV2	TRBJ1-2
CASSSYGQGAKETQYF	TGTGCCAGCAGCTCCTATGGACAGGGGGCTAAAGAGACCCAGTACTTC	.	TRBD1	TRBV13	TRBJ2-5
CASSRQANQPQHF	TGTGCCAGCAGCCGACAGGCCAATCAGCCCCAGCATTTT	.	.	TRBV5-6	TRBJ1-5
CASSPPRGHNQPQHF	TGTGCCAGCAGCCCTCCGCGGGGCCACAATCAGCCCCAGCATTTT	.	.	TRBV7-2	TRBJ1-5